A selection of T cell receptor beta chains follows, all from one sample in a study of post-analysis software for immune sequencing data. TCRdb reanalysed the PCR reads using MiXCR and keeps one entry per CDR3 protein. Seen here are hundreds of thousands of distinct CDR3 sequences, around 60% observed once, and the top ten hold over 9%. Sequencing was done on a sample of blood. The source of these receptors is a girl aged 2 to 10 with multiple sclerosis. CDR3s include the opening cysteine and the closing phenylalanine or tryptophan. D genes are given only for firm matches. The size of a clone is reported for some rows only, either as once, few or many, or as a class for expanded clones.

cdr3_aa cdr3_nt d_call clone_size j_call v_call
CASSTGTATTDGYTF TGTGCCAGCAGTACCGGGACAGCTACGACCGATGGCTACACCTTC TRBD1 . TRBJ1-2 TRBV12-3/TRBV12-4
CSATGQYNEQFF TGCAGTGCCACGGGCCAGTACAATGAGCAGTTCTTC . . TRBJ2-1 TRBV20-1
CASNAGGLYNQPQHF TGTGCCAGCAACGCAGGGGGCCTTTACAATCAGCCCCAGCATTTT TRBD1 . TRBJ1-5 TRBV12-3/TRBV12-4
CASSKNLGGYTF TGTGCCAGCAGCAAAAACCTCGGTGGCTACACCTTC . few TRBJ1-2 TRBV7-2
CASSKAGETQYF TGCGCCAGCAGCAAGGCGGGGGAGACCCAGTACTTC . . TRBJ2-5 TRBV5-1
CSAFPRGPSYEQYF TGCAGTGCGTTCCCTCGCGGCCCCTCCTACGAGCAGTACTTC . few TRBJ2-7 TRBV20-1
CSARDFSAQGGTDTQYF TGCAGTGCTAGAGATTTCAGCGCGCAAGGGGGGACAGATACGCAGTATTTT . . TRBJ2-3 TRBV20-1
CSARKETGRRETQYF TGCAGTGCTAGAAAAGAGACGGGACGGAGAGAGACCCAGTACTTC . . TRBJ2-5 TRBV20-1
CSARDMGGGLNEQFF TGCAGTGCTAGAGATATGGGGGGGGGCCTTAATGAGCAGTTCTTC . . TRBJ2-1 TRBV20-1
CASRKQGANTGELFF TGTGCCAGCAGGAAACAGGGAGCGAACACCGGGGAGCTGTTTTTT . . TRBJ2-2 TRBV6-2/TRBV6-3
CSAGTDGQGSYGYTF TGCAGTGCTGGAACCGACGGACAGGGATCCTATGGCTACACCTTC TRBD1 . TRBJ1-2 TRBV20-1
CASSSPTSGPYNEQFF TGTGCCAGCAGTTCCCCGACTAGCGGCCCCTACAATGAGCAGTTCTTC TRBD2 few TRBJ2-1 TRBV11-1
CASSLGGTGGHGYTF TGTGCCAGCAGCTTAGGAGGGACAGGGGGCCATGGCTACACCTTC TRBD1 . TRBJ1-2 TRBV7-3
CASSQNPGTYGYTF TGCGCCAGCAGCCAAAACCCAGGGACCTATGGCTACACCTTC . few TRBJ1-2 TRBV4-3
CASSVGVSSYNEQFF TGTGCCAGCAGCGTGGGGGTAAGCTCCTACAATGAGCAGTTCTTC . . TRBJ2-1 TRBV6-1
CATQPWASSGANVLTF TGCGCCACCCAACCCTGGGCCAGCTCTGGGGCCAACGTCCTGACTTTC . . TRBJ2-6 TRBV5-1
CASSGREQETQYF TGCGCCAGCAGCGGGAGAGAGCAAGAGACCCAGTACTTC . . TRBJ2-5 TRBV5-1
CASSWDSGGVTDTQYF TGTGCCAGCAGCTGGGATAGCGGGGGGGTCACAGATACGCAGTATTTT TRBD2 . TRBJ2-3 TRBV11-2
CASRDAGLQKETQYF TGCGCCAGCAGGGATGCGGGACTACAGAAAGAGACCCAGTACTTC TRBD2 . TRBJ2-5 TRBV10-2
CASSLVLGINQETQYF TGTGCCAGCAGCTTAGTCTTAGGAATAAACCAAGAGACCCAGTACTTC . . TRBJ2-5 TRBV7-2
CASSLPRQATQYF TGTGCCAGCAGCCTTCCCCGGCAGGCTACGCAGTATTTT . . TRBJ2-3 TRBV12-3/TRBV12-4
CASSPPAGMEQYF TGTGCCAGCAGCCCTCCAGCCGGGATGGAGCAGTACTTC . few TRBJ2-5 TRBV12-3/TRBV12-4